These 11 T cell receptor beta chains were all obtained from the same sample, sequenced in a study of blood T cells in healthy people across ages. Then a second PCR, running roughly 7 to 11 cycles, was carried out with a sample-barcoded 5' primer and a J-beta primer mix. TCRdb re-called the 5' RACE reads through MiXCR, storing one row per CDR3 protein. Altogether 1,800,000 or so distinct CDR3 sequences are present, around 40% being singletons, with the ten largest covering roughly 24%. Source material: blood. The receptors stem from a human donor in good health.

In this sample, this clonotype turned up a few times. The V gene is TRBV29-1, the J gene TRBJ2-1; D uncertain. Germline V gives CDR1 SQVTM, CDR2 ANQGSEA. Deletions cut 4 bases from V and 1 base from J, with 14 bases between. The CDR3 has 15 residues. The CDR3 DNA reads TGCAGCGTTGGCCGTACGGAAACGTCCTACAATGAGCAGTTCTTC. It encodes CSVGRTETSYNEQFF.

This chain connects TRBV6-1 to TRBJ1-1; D is unclear. V lost 6 bases to trimming and J lost 0 bases, with 5 bases between them. This CDR3 contains 12 residues. Germline CDR1 MNHNS, CDR2 SASEGT. The CDR3 here is CASRAVNTEAFF. The CDR3 nucleotides read TGTGCCAGCAGGGCGGTGAACACTGAAGCTTTCTTT.

The gene calls are TRBV12-3 or TRBV12-4 and TRBJ2-3; D is unresolved. The length of the CDR3 is 15 residues. The V end lost 1 base, the J end lost 2 bases, and 10 bases lay between the germline ends. CDR3 DNA: TGTGCCAGCAGTTTAGTGGTGCCATCCACAGATACGCAGTATTTT. Translating gives CASSLVVPSTDTQYF.

The chain is built from TRBV6-1 and TRBJ1-6, with D unresolved. This CDR3 has 12 residues. Germline CDR1 is MNHNS and CDR2 is SASEGT. V lost 7 bases and J 9 bases, leaving 10 bases between the germline ends. The CDR3 loop reads CASMREGSPLHF. CDR3 nucleotides: TGTGCCAGCATGCGTGAAGGTTCACCCCTCCACTTT.

The chain is built from TRBV15 and TRBJ1-2, with no clear D. V was trimmed by 0 bases and J by 4 bases, leaving 15 bases between them. Germline V gene lookup returns CDR1 LNHNV and CDR2 YYDKDF (reference sequence). This CDR3 is built from 16 residues. The CDR3 is CATSRDFDGVIYGYTF. The CDR3 DNA follows: TGTGCCACCAGCAGAGATTTTGACGGAGTCATCTATGGCTACACCTTC. Full variable domain (remainder filled in from reference TRBV15 and TRBJ1-2): DAMVIQNPRYQVTQFGKPVTLSCSQTLNHNVMYWYQQKSSQAPKLLFHYYDKDFNNEADTPDNFQSRRPNTSFCFLDIRSPGLGDTAMYLCATSRDFDGVIYGYTFGSGTRLTVV.

This clonotype was counted a few times. V gene TRBV20-1 combines with J gene TRBJ2-3; a possible D gene is TRBD1 (5 bases). Germline V gene sequence: CDR1 DFQATT, CDR2 SNEGSKA (reference sequence). The V and J ends lost 2 bases and 4 bases respectively, with 16 bases between them. The CDR3 length is 15 residues. The DNA of the CDR3 is TGCAGTGCTAGATTGCCGGGCAGGGCGGCAGATACGCAGTATTTT. It translates to CSARLPGRAADTQYF.

This clonotype was seen only a few times. CDR3 coding DNA: TGTGCCAGCAGCTTAGAACAGGATAATTCACCCCTCCACTTT. This translates into CASSLEQDNSPLHF. The rearrangement uses TRBV7-2 and TRBJ1-6, with D possibly TRBD1 on 5 matching bases. The CDR3 has 14 residues. V lost 1 base and J lost 5, with 6 bases in between. Germline values: CDR1 SGHTA, CDR2 FQGNSA.

This clonotype was counted at least ten times. The V and J genes are TRBV4-2 and TRBJ2-3; D unclear. The CDR3 is 12 residues long. The germline CDR1 and CDR2 sequences are LGHNA and YNFKEQ. V was cut by 1 base and J by 2 bases, with 1 base left in between. The CDR3 region is CASSQVTDTQYF. CDR3 DNA sequence: TGTGCCAGCAGCCAAGTCACAGATACGCAGTATTTT.

This clonotype was found a few times. This sequence joins TRBV29-1 and TRBJ2-3, with D possibly TRBD2 on 5 matching bases. The V gene lost 7 bases and the J gene lost 0 bases, with 11 bases spanning the gap. Germline CDR1 is SQVTM and CDR2 is ANQGSEA. CDR3 length equals 13 residues. CDR3: CSGRGLSTDTQYF. The CDR3 DNA sequence: TGCAGCGGTCGAGGGCTGAGCACAGATACGCAGTATTTT.

This clonotype was counted a few times. V gene TRBV9 combines with J gene TRBJ2-3; 9 bases are a match to TRBD2. This CDR3 region has 16 residues. The germline gives CDR1 SGDLS, CDR2 YYNGEE. V dropped 1 base and J dropped 4; count of bases not matched to a gene: 7. CDR3 sequence reads: CASSVFGGGEADTQYF. The CDR3 DNA reads TGTGCCAGCAGCGTATTCGGCGGGGGGGAGGCAGATACGCAGTATTTT.

This clonotype has only one observation. This chain uses TRBV4-2 with TRBJ1-5; D might be TRBD1 (5 bases). The germline V gene encodes CDR1 LGHNA and CDR2 YNFKEQ. This CDR3 is built from 20 residues. Trimming took 0 bases from V and 5 from J, leaving 26 bases between them. CDR3 coding DNA: TGTGCCAGCAGCCAAGACCATGGGAGGCAGGGACCAACAAGGGATCAGCCCCAGCATTTT. Translating it yields CASSQDHGRQGPTRDQPQHF.